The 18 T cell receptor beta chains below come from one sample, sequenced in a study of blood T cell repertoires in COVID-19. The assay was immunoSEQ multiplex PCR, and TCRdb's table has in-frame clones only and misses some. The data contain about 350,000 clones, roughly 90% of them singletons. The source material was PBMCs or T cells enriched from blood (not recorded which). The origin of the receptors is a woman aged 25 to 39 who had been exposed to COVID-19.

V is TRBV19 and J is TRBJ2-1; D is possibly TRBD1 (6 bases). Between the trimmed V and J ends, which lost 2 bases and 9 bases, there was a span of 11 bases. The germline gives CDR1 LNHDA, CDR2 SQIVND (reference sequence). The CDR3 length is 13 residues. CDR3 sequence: CASSIIQGPEQFF. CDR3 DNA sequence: TGTGCCAGTAGTATAATACAGGGCCCTGAGCAGTTCTTC.

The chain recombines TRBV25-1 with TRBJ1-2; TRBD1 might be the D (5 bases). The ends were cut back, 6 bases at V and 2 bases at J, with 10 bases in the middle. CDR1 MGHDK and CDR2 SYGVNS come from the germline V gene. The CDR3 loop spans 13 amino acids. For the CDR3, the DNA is TGTGCCAGCAGCTTTGGGGGGAACTATGGCTACACCTTC. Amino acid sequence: CASSFGGNYGYTF.

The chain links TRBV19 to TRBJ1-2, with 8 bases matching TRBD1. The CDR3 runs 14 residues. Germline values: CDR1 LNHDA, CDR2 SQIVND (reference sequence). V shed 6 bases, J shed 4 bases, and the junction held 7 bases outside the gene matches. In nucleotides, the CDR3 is TGTGCCAGTAGCCGAGACAGGGGATTCTATGGCTACACCTTC. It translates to CASSRDRGFYGYTF. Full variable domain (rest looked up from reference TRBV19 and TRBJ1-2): DGGITQSPKYLFRKEGQNVTLSCEQNLNHDAMYWYRQDPGQGLRLIYYSQIVNDFQKGDIAEGYSVSREKKESFPLTVTSAQKNPTAFYLCASSRDRGFYGYTFGSGTRLTVV.

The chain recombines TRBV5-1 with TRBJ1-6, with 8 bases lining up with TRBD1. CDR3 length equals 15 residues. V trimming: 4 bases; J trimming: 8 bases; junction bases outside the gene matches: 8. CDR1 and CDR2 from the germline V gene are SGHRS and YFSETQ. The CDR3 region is CASSLRTGKDSPLHF. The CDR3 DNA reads TGCGCCAGCAGCCTGAGGACAGGGAAGGATTCACCCCTCCACTTT.

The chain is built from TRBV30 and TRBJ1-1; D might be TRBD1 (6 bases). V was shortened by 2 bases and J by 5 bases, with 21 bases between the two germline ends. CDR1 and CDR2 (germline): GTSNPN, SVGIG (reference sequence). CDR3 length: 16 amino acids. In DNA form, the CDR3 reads TGTGCCTGGAGTACCCTCGGGGGGCCTTTGGGGACTGAAGCTTTCTTT. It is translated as CAWSTLGGPLGTEAFF.

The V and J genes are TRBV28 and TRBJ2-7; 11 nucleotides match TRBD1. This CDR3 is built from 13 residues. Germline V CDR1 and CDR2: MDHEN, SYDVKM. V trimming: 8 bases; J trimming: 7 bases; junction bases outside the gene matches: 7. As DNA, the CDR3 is TGTGCCAGCCGAGGACAGGGGGCAGGTGAGCAGTACTTC. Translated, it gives CASRGQGAGEQYF.

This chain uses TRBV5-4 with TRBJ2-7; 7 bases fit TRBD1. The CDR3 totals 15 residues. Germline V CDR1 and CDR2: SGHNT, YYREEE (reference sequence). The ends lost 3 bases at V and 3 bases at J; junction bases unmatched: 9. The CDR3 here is CASSWMGQKYYEQYF. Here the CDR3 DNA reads TGTGCCAGCAGCTGGATGGGACAGAAGTACTACGAGCAGTACTTC.

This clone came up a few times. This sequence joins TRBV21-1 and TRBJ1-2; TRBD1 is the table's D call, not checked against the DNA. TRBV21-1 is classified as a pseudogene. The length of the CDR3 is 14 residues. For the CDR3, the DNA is TGTGCCAGCAGCAGGGCAGACAGGGTCTTTGGCTACACCTTC. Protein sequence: CASSRADRVFGYTF.

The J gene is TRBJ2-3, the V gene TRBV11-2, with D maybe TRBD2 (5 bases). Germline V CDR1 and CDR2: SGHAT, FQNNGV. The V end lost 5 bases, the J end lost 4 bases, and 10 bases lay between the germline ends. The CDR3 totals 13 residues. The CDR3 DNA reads TGTGCCAGCAGCCCCTGGGAGCCAGATACGCAGTATTTT. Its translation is CASSPWEPDTQYF.

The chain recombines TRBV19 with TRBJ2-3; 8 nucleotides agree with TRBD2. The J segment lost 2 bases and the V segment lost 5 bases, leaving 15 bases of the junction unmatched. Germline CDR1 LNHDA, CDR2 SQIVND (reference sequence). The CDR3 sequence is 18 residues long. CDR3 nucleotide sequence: TGTGCCAGTAGTCCAGCCACTGGGAGCGGGAGTATCACAGATACGCAGTATTTT. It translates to CASSPATGSGSITDTQYF.

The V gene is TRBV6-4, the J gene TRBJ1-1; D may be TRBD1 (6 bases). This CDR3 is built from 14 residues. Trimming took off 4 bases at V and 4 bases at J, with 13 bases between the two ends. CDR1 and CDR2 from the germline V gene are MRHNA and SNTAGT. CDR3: CASSAGGPSTEAFF. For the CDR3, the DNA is TGTGCCAGCAGTGCCGGGGGGCCGAGCACTGAAGCTTTCTTT.

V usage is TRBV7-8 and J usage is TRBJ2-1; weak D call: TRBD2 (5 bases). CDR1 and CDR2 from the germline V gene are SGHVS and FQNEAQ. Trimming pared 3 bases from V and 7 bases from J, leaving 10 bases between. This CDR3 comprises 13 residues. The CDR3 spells CASSFGLSNEQFF. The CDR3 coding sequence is TGTGCCAGCAGCTTTGGACTGTCAAATGAGCAGTTCTTC.

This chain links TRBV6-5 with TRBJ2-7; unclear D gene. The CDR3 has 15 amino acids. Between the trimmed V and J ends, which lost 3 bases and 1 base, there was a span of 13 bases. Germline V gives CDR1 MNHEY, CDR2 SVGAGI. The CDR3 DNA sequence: TGTGCCAGCAGTTATTGGCAAGGAGTTTCCTACGAGCAGTACTTC. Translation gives CASSYWQGVSYEQYF.

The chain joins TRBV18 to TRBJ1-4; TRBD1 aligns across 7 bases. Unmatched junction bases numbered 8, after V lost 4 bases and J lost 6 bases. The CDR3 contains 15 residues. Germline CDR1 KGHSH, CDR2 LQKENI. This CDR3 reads CASSLNKGADEKLFF. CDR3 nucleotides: TGTGCCAGCTCACTTAATAAGGGGGCCGATGAAAAACTGTTTTTT.

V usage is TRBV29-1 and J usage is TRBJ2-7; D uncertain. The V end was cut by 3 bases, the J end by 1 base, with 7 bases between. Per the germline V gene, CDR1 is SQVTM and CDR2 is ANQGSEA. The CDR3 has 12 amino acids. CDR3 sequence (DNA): TGCAGCGTTGAGGGCAGATCCTACGAGCAGTACTTC. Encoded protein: CSVEGRSYEQYF.

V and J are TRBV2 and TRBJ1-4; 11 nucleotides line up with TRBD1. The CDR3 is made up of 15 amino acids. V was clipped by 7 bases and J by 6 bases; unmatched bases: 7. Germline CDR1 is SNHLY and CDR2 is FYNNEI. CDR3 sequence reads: CASNRDRGRDEKLFF. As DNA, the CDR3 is TGTGCCAGCAATCGGGACAGGGGGAGGGATGAAAAACTGTTTTTT.

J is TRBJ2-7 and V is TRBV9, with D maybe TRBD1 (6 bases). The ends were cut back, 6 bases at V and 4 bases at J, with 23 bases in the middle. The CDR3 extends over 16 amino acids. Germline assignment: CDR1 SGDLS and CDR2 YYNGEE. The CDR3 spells CASINSRGPILYEQYF. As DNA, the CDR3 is TGTGCCAGCATCAACTCCAGGGGCCCCATACTTTACGAGCAGTACTTC.

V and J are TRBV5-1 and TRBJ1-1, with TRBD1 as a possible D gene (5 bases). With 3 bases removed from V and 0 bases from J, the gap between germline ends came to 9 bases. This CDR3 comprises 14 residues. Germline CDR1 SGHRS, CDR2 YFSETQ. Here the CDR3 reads CASSWGPVNTEAFF. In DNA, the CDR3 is TGCGCCAGCAGCTGGGGCCCTGTGAACACTGAAGCTTTCTTT.